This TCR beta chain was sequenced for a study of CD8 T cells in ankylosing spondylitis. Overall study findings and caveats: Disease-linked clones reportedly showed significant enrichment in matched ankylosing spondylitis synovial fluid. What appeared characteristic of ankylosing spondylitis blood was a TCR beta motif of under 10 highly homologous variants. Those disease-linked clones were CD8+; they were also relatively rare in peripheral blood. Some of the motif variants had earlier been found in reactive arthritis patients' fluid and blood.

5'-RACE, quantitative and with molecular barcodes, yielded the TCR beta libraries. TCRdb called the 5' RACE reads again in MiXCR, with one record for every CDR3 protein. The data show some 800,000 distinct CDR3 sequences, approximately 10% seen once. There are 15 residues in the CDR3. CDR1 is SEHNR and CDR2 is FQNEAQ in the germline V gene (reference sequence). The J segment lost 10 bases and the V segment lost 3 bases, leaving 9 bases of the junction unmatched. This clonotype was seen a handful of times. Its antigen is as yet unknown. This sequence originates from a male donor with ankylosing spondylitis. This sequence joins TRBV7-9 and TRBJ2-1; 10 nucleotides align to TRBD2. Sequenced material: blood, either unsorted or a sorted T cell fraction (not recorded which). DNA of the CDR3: TGTGCCAGCAGCTTTACTAGCGGGATTAAGCGGGAGCAGTTCTTC. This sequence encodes CASSFTSGIKREQFF.